This TCR beta chain emerged from a study of sequential checkpoint blockade in melanoma. Treatment noted: randomized to nivolumab then ipilimumab (arm A) or the reverse (arm B). No patient had prior DNA-damaging chemotherapy. Live CD3+CD8+ CD19− CD56− cells were sorted from PBMCs. The method was immunoSEQ multiplex PCR; TCRdb's version includes in-frame clones alone and lacks a portion of them. This table holds around 11,000 clones, 55% to 70% found once. Germline-derived CDR1 and CDR2 are SGHTA and FQGNSA. V gave up 5 bases and J gave up 6 bases, with 9 bases separating them. This CDR3 is built from 12 residues. This clone was seen more than once but under ten times.

This receptor was obtained from a human donor with melanoma. The sample in question was CD8+ T cells sorted from blood (inferred from file names), obtained from a patient given nivolumab and ipilimumab in sequence. The chain recombines TRBV7-2 with TRBJ2-3; D gene unclear. The chain's CDR3 is CASSPFRDTQYF. The DNA of the CDR3 is TGTGCCAGCAGCCCCTTCAGGGATACGCAGTATTTT.